The text below deals with one T cell receptor beta chain. Its matching antigen is unknown. This specimen comes from a study of shared clonotypes between healthy human individuals. V was cut by 5 bases and J by 4 bases, with 14 bases left in between. Germline V CDR1 and CDR2: LNHDA, SQIVND (reference sequence). This CDR3 spans 14 amino acids. Study-wide results and caveats: Expectations were that clonotype sharing among donors would be affected by sequencing depth.

Libraries were prepared by immunoSEQ multiplex PCR; TCRdb keeps only in-frame clonotypes and omits some of them. The data hold approximately 2.5 million clones, with 93% observed a single time. The chain joins TRBV19 to TRBJ1-2; D not resolved. The sequenced material came from naive CD4+ T cells from PBMCs. Described subset: CD45RA+ positively selected. This clonotype originated in a man younger than 35 in good health. Some clones in this sample may be carry-over from other donors' samples. The CDR3: CASSQRVRVYGYTF. The CDR3 region has the DNA TGTGCCAGTAGTCAACGGGTTAGGGTCTATGGCTACACCTTC.